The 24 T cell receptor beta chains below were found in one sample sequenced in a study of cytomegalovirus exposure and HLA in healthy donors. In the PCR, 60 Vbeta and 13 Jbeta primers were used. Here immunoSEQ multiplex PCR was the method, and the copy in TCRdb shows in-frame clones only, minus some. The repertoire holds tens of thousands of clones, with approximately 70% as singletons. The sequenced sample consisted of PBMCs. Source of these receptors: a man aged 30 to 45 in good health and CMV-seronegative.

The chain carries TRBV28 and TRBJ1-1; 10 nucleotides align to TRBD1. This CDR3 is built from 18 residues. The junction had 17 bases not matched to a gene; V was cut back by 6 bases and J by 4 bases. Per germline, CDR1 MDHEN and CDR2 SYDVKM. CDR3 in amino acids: CASRRARQGAGRSTEAFF. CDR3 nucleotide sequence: TGTGCCAGCAGACGAGCCAGACAGGGGGCTGGCAGGAGCACTGAAGCTTTCTTT.

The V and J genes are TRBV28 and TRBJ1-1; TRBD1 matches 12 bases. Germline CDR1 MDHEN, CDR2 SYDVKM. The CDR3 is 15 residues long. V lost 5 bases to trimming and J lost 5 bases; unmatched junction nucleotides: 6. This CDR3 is CASSVGTGGFTEAFF. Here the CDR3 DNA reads TGTGCCAGCAGTGTAGGGACAGGGGGCTTTACTGAAGCTTTCTTT.

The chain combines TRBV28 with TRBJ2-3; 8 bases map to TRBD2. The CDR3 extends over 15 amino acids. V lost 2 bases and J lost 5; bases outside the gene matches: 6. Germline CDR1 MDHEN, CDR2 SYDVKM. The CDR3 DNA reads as TGTGCCAGCAGTTTAGGGGATCTAGCGGGAGATACGCAGTATTTT. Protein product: CASSLGDLAGDTQYF.

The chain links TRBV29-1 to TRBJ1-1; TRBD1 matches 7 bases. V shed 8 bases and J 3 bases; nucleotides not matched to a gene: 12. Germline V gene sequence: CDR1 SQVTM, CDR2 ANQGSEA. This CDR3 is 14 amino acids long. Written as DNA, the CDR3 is TGCAGCCTAATTCGACAGGGCATATACACTGAAGCTTTCTTT. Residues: CSLIRQGIYTEAFF.

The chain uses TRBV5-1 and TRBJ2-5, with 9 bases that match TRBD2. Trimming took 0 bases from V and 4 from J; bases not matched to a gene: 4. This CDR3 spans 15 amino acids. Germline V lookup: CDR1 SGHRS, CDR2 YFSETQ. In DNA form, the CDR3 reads TGCGCCAGCAGCTTGGTTTCTAGCGGGGCAGAGACCCAGTACTTC. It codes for CASSLVSSGAETQYF.

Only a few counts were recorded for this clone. The CDR3 sequence is CASSLGGVQETQYF. CDR3 in DNA: TGTGCCAGCAGTTTAGGAGGGGTACAAGAGACCCAGTACTTC. This chain connects TRBV28 to TRBJ2-5, with D possibly being TRBD2 (6 bases). Per germline, CDR1 MDHEN and CDR2 SYDVKM. Trimming took 2 bases from V and 2 from J, leaving 9 bases between them. This CDR3 region has 14 residues.

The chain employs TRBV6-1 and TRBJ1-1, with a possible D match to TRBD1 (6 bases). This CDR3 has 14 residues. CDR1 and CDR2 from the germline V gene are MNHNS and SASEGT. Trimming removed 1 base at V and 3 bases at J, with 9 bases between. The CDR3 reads CASSEDRVYTEAFF. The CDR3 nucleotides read TGTGCCAGCAGTGAAGACAGGGTTTACACTGAAGCTTTCTTT.

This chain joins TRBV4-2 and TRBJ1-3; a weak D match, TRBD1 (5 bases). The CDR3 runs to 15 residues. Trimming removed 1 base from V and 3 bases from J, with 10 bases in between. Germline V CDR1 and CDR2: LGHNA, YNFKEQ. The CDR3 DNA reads TGTGCCAGCAGCCAAGTTCAGGGCCGTGGAAACACCATATATTTT. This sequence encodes CASSQVQGRGNTIYF.

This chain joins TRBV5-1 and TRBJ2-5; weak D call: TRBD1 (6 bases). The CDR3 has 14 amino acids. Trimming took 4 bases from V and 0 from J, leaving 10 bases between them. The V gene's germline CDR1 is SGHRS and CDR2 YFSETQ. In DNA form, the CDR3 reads TGCGCCAGCAGCCAGGGGACACACCAAGAGACCCAGTACTTC. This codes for CASSQGTHQETQYF.

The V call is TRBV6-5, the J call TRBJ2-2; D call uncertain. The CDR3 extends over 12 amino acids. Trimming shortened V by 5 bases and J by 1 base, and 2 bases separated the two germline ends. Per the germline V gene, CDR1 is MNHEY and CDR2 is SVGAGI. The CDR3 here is CASSLNTGELFF. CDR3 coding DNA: TGTGCCAGCAGTCTGAACACCGGGGAGCTGTTTTTT.

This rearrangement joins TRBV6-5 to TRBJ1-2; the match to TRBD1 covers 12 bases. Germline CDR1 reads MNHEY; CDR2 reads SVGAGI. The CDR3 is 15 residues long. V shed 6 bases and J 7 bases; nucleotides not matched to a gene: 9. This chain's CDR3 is CASRGQGAGESGYTF. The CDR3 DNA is TGTGCCAGCAGGGGACAGGGGGCGGGCGAGAGTGGCTACACCTTC.

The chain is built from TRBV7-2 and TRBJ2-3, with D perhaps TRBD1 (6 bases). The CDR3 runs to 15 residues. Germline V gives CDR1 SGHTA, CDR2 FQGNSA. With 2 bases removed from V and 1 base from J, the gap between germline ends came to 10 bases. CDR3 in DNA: TGTGCCAGCAGCTTAAACAGGGCTGGCACAGATACGCAGTATTTT. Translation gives CASSLNRAGTDTQYF.

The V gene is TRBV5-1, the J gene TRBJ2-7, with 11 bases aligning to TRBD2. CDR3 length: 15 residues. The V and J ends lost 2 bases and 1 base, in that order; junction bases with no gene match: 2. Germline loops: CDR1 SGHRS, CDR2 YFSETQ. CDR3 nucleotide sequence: TGCGCCAGCAGCTTAACTAGCGGGGGATCCTACGAGCAGTACTTC. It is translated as CASSLTSGGSYEQYF.

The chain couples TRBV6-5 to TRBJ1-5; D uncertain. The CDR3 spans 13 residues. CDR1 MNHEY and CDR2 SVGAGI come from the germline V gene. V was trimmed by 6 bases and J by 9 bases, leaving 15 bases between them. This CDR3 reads CASSNSRGSPQHF. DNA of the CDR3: TGTGCCAGCAGCAATTCCCGGGGATCGCCCCAGCATTTT.

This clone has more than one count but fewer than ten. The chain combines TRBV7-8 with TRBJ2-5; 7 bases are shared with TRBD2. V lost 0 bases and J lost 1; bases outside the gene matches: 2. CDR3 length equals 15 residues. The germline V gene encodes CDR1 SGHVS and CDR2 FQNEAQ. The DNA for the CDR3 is TGTGCCAGCAGCTTAGCGGGAGGGGTCCAAGAGACCCAGTACTTC. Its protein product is CASSLAGGVQETQYF. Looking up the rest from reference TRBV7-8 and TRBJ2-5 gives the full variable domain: GAGVSQSPRYKVAKRGQDVALRCDPISGHVSLFWYQQALGQGPEFLTYFQNEAQLDKSGLPSDRFFAERPEGSVSTLKIQRTQQEDSAVYLCASSLAGGVQETQYFGPGTRLLVL.

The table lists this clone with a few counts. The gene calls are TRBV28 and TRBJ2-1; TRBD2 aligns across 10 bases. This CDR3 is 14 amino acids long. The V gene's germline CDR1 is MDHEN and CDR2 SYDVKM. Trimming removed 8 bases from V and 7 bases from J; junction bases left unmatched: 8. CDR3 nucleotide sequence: TGTGCCAGCTACGAGCGGGGGGGCTCGAATGAGCAGTTCTTC. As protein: CASYERGGSNEQFF.

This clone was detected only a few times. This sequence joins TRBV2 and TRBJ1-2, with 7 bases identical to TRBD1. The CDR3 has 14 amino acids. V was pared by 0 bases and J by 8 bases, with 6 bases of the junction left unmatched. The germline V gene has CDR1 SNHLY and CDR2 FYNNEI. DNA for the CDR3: TGTGCCAGCAGTGAAGCAGGACAGGCTGGGGGCTACACCTTC. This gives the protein CASSEAGQAGGYTF.

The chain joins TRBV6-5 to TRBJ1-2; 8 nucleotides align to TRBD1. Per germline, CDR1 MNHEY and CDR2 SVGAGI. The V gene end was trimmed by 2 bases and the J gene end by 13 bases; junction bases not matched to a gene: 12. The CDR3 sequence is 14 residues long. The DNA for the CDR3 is TGTGCCAGCAGTTACGTCCCGGGACAGGTCCTACTCACCTTC. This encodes CASSYVPGQVLLTF.

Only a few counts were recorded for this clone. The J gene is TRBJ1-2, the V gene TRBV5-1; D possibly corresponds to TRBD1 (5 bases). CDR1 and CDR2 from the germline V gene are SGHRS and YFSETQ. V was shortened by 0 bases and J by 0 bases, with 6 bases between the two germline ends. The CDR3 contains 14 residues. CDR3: CASSLGTTNYGYTF. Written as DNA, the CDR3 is TGCGCCAGCAGCTTGGGGACAACTAACTATGGCTACACCTTC.

CDR3 bases: TGCAGCGTTGGAAAAACTGGCAATCAGCCCCAGCATTTT. This encodes CSVGKTGNQPQHF. The rearrangement joins TRBV29-1 to TRBJ1-5; no reliable D call. Per the germline V gene, CDR1 is SQVTM and CDR2 is ANQGSEA. Between the trimmed V and J ends, which lost 4 bases and 2 bases, there was a span of 9 bases. CDR3 size: 13 residues.

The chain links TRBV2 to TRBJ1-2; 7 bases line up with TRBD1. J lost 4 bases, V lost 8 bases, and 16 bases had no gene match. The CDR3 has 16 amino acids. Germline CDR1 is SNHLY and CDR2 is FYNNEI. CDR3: CASPPPFDRESYGYTF. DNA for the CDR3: TGTGCCAGCCCGCCTCCCTTCGACAGGGAGTCCTATGGCTACACCTTC.

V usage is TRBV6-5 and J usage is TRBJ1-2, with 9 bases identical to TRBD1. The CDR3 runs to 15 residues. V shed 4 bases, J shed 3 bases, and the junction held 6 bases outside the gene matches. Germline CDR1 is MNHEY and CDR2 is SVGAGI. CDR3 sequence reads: CASSFSWTGDYGYTF. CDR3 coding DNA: TGTGCCAGCAGTTTTAGTTGGACAGGGGACTATGGCTACACCTTC.

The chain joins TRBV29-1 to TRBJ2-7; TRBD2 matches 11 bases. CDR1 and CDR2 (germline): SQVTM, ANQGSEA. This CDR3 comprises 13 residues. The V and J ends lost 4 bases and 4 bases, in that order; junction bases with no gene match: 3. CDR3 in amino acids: CSVGGTSGYEQYF. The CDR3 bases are TGCAGCGTTGGGGGGACTAGCGGTTACGAGCAGTACTTC.

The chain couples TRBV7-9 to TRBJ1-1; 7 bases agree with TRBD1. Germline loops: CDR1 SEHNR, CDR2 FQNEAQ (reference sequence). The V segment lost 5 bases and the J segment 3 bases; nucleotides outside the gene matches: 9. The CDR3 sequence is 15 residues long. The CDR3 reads CASSLLRQGYTEAFF. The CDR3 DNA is TGTGCCAGCAGCCTTCTCAGACAGGGATACACTGAAGCTTTCTTT.